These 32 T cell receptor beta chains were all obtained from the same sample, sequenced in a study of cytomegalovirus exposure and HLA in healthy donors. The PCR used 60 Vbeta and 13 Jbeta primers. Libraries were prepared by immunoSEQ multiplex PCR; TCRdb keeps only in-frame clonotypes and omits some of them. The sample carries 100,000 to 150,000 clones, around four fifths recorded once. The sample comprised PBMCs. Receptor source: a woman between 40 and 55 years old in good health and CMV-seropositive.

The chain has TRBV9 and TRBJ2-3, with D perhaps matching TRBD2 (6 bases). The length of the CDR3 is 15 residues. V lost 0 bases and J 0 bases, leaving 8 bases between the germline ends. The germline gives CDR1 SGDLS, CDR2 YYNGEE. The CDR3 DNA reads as TGTGCCAGCAGCGTAGATAGCGGTAGCACAGATACGCAGTATTTT. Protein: CASSVDSGSTDTQYF.

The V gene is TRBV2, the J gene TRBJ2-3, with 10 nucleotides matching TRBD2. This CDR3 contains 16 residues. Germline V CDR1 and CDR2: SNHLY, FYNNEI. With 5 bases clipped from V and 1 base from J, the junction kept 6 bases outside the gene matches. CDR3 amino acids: CASSSPGLARTDTQYF. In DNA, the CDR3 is TGTGCCAGCAGTTCCCCGGGACTAGCGCGCACAGATACGCAGTATTTT.

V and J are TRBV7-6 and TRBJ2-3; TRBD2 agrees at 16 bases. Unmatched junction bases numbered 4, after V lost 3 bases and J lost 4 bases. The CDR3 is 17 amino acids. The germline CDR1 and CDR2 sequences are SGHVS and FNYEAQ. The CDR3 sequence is CASSLGLAGGPADTQYF. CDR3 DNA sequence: TGTGCCAGCAGCTTGGGACTAGCGGGAGGGCCAGCAGATACGCAGTATTTT.

CDR3 nucleotide sequence: TGTGCCAGCAGCGTCATACATCGGAACACTGAAGCTTTCTTT. The encoded protein is CASSVIHRNTEAFF. This sequence joins TRBV7-2 and TRBJ1-1; D remains unclear. The CDR3 sequence is 14 residues long. Germline CDR1 SGHTA, CDR2 FQGNSA. Between the trimmed V and J ends, which lost 5 bases and 1 base, there was a span of 11 bases.

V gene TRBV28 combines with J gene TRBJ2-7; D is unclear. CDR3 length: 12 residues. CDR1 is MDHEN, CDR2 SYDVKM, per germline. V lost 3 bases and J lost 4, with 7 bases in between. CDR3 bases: TGTGCCAGCAGTTTGCCCAGATACGAGCAGTACTTC. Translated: CASSLPRYEQYF.

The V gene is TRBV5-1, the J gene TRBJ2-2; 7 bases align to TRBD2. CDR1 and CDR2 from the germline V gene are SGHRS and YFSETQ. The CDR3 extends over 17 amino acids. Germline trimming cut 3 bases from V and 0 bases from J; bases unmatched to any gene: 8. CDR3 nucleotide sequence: TGCGCCAGCAGCTGGGAGGGTTGGGATGCGAACACCGGGGAGCTGTTTTTT. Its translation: CASSWEGWDANTGELFF.

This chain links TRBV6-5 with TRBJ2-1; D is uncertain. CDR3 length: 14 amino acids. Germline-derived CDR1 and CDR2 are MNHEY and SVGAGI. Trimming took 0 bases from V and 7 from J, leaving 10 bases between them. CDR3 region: CASSYSLDLNEQFF. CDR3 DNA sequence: TGTGCCAGCAGTTACTCTCTAGACCTGAATGAGCAGTTCTTC.

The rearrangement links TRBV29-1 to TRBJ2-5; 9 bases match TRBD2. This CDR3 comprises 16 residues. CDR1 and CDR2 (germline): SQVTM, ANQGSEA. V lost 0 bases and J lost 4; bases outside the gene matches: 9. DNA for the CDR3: TGCAGCGTTGAAGATTGGGCTAGCGGGGATGTAGAGACCCAGTACTTC. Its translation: CSVEDWASGDVETQYF.

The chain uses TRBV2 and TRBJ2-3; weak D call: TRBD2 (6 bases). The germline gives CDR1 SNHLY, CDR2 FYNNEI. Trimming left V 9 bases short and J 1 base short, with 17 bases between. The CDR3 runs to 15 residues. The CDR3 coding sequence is TGTGCCAGGGACTTCCGGGACTTTGGCACAGATACGCAGTATTTT. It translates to CARDFRDFGTDTQYF.

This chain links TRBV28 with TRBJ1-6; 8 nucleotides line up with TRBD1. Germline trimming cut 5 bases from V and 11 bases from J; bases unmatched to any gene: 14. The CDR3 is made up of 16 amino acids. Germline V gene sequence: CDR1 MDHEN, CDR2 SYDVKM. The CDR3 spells CASSLLGQGETAPLHF. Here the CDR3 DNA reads TGTGCCAGCAGTCTCCTCGGACAGGGCGAAACGGCACCCCTCCACTTT.

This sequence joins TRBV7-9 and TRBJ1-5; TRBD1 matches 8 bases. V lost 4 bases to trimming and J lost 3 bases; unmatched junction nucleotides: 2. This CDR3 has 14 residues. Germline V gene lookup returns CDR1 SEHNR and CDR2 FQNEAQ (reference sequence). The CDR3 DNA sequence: TGTGCCAGCAGCTCTCAGGGGGCCAATCAGCCCCAGCATTTT. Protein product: CASSSQGANQPQHF.

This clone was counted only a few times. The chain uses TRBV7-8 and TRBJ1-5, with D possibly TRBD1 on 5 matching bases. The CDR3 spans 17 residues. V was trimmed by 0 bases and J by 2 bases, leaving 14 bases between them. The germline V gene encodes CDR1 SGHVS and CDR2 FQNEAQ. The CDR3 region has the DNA TGTGCCAGCAGCTTAGCCTCACAGGTCTGGGGCAATCAGCCCCAGCATTTT. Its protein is CASSLASQVWGNQPQHF.

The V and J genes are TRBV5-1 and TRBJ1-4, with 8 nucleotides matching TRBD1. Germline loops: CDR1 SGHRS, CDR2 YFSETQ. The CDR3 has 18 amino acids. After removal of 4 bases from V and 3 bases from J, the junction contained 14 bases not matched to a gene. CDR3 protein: CASSRGDRPDVANEKLFF. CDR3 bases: TGCGCCAGCAGCCGAGGGGACAGGCCTGACGTAGCTAATGAAAAACTGTTTTTT.

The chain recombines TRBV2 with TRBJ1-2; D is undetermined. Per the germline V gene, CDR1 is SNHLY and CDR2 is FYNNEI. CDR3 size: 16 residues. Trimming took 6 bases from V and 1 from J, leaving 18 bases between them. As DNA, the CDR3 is TGTGCCAGCAGCACCGACGGGCCTAGCCTTAACTATGGCTACACCTTC. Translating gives CASSTDGPSLNYGYTF. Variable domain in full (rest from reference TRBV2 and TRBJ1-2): EPEVTQTPSHQVTQMGQEVILRCVPISNHLYFYWYRQILGQKVEFLVSFYNNEISEKSEIFDDQFSVERPDGSNFTLKIRSTKLEDSAMYFCASSTDGPSLNYGYTFGSGTRLTVV.

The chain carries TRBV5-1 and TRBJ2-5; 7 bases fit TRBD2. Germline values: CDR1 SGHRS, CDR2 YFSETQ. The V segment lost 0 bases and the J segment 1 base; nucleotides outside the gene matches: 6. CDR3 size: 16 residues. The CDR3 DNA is TGCGCCAGCAGCTTGGCTGTAACGGGAGGCCAAGAGACCCAGTACTTC. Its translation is CASSLAVTGGQETQYF.

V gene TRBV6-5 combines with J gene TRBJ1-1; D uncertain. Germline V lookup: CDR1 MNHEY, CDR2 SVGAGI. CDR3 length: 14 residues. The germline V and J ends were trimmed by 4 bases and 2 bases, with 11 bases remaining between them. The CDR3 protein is CASSLAGSNTEAFF. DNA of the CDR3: TGTGCCAGCAGTTTGGCAGGCAGCAACACTGAAGCTTTCTTT.

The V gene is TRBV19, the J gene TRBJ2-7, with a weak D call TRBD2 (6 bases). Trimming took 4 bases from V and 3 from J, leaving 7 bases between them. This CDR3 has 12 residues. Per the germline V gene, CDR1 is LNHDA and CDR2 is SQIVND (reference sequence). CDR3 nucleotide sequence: TGTGCCAGTAGTAGCGGGATCTACGAGCAGTACTTC. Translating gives CASSSGIYEQYF.

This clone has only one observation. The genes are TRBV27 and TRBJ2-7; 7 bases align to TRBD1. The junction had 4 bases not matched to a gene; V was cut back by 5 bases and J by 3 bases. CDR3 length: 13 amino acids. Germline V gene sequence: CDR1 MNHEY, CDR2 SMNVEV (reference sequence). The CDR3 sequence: CASSKGGHYEQYF. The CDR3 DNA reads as TGTGCCAGCAGTAAAGGGGGCCACTACGAGCAGTACTTC.

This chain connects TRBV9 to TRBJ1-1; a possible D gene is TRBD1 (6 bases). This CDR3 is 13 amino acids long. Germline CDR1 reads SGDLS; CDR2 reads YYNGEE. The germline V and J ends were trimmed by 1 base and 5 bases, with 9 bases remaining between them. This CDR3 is CASSVTDRTEAFF. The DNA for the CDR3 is TGTGCCAGCAGCGTAACCGACAGGACTGAAGCTTTCTTT.

The CDR3 coding sequence is TGTGCCAGCAGTACGGGACTAGCGGGAGACTACGAGCAGTACTTC. This codes for CASSTGLAGDYEQYF. V usage is TRBV6-5 and J usage is TRBJ2-7; 14 bases are a match to TRBD2. With V trimmed by 5 bases and J by 3 bases, 3 bases remained unmatched. The CDR3 sequence is 15 residues long. Germline values: CDR1 MNHEY, CDR2 SVGAGI.

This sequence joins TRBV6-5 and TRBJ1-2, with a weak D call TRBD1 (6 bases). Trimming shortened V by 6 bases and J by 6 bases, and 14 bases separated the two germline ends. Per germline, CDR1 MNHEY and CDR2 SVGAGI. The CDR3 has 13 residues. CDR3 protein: CASSRVQGNGYTF. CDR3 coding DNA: TGTGCCAGCAGCCGAGTACAGGGAAATGGCTACACCTTC.

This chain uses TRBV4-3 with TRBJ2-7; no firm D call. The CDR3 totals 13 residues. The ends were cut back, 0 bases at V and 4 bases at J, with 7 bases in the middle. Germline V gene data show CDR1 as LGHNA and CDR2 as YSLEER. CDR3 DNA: TGCGCCAGCAGCCAAGACGAGTTTTACGAGCAGTACTTC. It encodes CASSQDEFYEQYF.

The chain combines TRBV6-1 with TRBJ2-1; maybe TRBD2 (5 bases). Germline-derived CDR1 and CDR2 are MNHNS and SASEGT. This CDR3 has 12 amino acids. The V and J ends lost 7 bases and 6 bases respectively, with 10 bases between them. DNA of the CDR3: TGTGCCAGCATACTAGGCGGCAATGAGCAGTTCTTC. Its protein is CASILGGNEQFF.

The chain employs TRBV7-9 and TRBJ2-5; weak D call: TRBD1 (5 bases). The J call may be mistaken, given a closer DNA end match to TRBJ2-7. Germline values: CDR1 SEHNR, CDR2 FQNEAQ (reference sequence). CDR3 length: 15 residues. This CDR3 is CASRDLGQPASEQYF. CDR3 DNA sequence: TGTGCCAGCAGAGACCTCGGACAACCCGCGTCCGAGCAGTACTTC.

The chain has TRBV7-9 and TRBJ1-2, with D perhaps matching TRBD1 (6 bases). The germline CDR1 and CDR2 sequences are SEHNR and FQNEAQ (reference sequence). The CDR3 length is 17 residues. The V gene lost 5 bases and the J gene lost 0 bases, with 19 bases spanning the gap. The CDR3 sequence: CASSPSSQGWANYGYTF. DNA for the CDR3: TGTGCCAGCAGCCCAAGTTCACAGGGCTGGGCTAACTATGGCTACACCTTC.

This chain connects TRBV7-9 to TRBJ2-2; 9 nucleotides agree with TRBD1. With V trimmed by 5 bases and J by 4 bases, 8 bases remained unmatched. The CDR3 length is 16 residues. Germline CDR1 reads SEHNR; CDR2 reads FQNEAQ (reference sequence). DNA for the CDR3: TGTGCCAGCAGCCCAGAGTGGACAGGGGCCACCGGGGAGCTGTTTTTT. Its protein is CASSPEWTGATGELFF.

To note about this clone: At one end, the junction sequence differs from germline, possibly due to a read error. The chain's CDR3 is CASSQGPGTGDNQLQHF. The DNA for the CDR3 is TGCGCCAGCAGCCAGGGCCCCGGGACAGGTGACAATCAGCTCCAGCATTTT. The V and J genes are TRBV4-1 and TRBJ1-5, with 8 positions matching TRBD1. CDR1 is MGHRA and CDR2 is YSYEKL in the germline V gene. The CDR3 length is 17 residues.

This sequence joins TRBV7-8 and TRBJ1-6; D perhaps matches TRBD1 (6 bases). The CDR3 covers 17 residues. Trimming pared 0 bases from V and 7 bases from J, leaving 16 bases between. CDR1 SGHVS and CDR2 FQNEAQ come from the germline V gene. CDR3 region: CASSLAPGGALNSPLHF. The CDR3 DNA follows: TGTGCCAGCAGCTTAGCTCCGGGGGGGGCTTTAAATTCACCCCTCCACTTT.

CDR3 sequence: CASSFALRKETQYF. CDR3 DNA sequence: TGTGCCAGCAGCTTTGCGTTGAGGAAAGAGACCCAGTACTTC. The chain recombines TRBV7-2 with TRBJ2-5; D not certain. This CDR3 has 14 amino acids. V was trimmed by 3 bases and J by 3 bases, leaving 11 bases between them. Germline V lookup: CDR1 SGHTA, CDR2 FQGNSA.

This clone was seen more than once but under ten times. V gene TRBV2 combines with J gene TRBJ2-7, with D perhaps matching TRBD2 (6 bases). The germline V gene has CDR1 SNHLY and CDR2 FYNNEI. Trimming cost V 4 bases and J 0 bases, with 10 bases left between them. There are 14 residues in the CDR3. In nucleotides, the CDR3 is TGTGCCAGCAGTGTGGAGGGCGGCTCCTACGAGCAGTACTTC. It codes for CASSVEGGSYEQYF.

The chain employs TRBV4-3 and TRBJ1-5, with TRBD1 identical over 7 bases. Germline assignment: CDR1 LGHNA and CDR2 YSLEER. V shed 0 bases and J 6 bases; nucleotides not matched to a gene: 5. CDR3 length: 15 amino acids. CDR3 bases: TGCGCCAGCAGCCAAGATAGCAGGGGGGTTCAGCCCCAGCATTTT. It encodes CASSQDSRGVQPQHF.

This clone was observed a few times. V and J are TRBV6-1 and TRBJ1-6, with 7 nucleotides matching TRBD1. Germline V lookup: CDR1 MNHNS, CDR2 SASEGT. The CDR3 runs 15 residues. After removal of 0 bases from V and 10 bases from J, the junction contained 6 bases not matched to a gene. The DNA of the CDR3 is TGTGCCAGCAGTGAAGCGCCAGGGGGAGGCTCACCCCTCCACTTT. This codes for CASSEAPGGGSPLHF.